A selection of T cell receptor beta chains follows, all from one sample in a study of blood T cells in healthy people across ages. TCRdb re-derived calls from the 5' RACE reads in MiXCR, one entry per CDR3 protein. There are roughly 1,500,000 distinct CDR3 sequences in the sample; approximately 38% occur only once, and less than 8% lies in the top ten. Sequenced input: blood. These receptors were collected from a woman aged 18-35 years in good health. Each CDR3 is given with its conserved first and last residue. For some rows the clone size is stated as once, few or many, or as a class when expanded; others skip it.

V | size | length | CDR3
TRBV2 | few | 13 | CASSVGSGYEQYF
TRBV7-2 | few | 15 | CASSLVAGGPLGQYF
TRBV2 | once | 13 | CALRGDKGGEQYF
TRBV6-2/TRBV6-3 | few | 15 | CASSRLLINTYEQYF
TRBV27 | - | 13 | CASRLDNWGEQYF
TRBV2 | few | 15 | CATSRTSGGLNEQFF
TRBV12-3/TRBV12-4 | - | 15 | CASSSGLKSYNEQFF
TRBV10-3 | - | 12 | CATRGVQETQYF
TRBV27 | - | 13 | CASSWGVGNEQYF
TRBV2 | - | 15 | CASRSWTSATDTQYF
TRBV2 | - | 16 | CASDNSGLKNPDTQYF
TRBV9 | - | 15 | CASSAEAGAPYEQYF
TRBV7-9 | few | 13 | CASSLMVGNTIYF
TRBV2 | few | 14 | CASNVVGGWETQYF
TRBV9 | many | 16 | CASSYPLAGGLNEQFF
TRBV10-3 | many | 12 | CAIGQGYDEQYF
TRBV6-1 | few | 12 | CASSEDRNEQYF
TRBV7-2 | - | 15 | CASSFGGLAIQTQYF
TRBV27 | few | 15 | CASSLSRSRNYEQYF
TRBV20-1 | few | 11 | CSARLGSEQYF
TRBV20-1 | few | 14 | CSAPLASSGGTQYF
TRBV11-2 | - | 16 | CASSRGRGRGTYEQYF
TRBV15 | - | 15 | CATSSKRTSNTEAFF
TRBV11-2 | - | 16 | CASSSRLFSSYNEQYF
TRBV7-8 | - | 17 | CASSLGRGQPPGGGYTF
TRBV28 | few | 11 | CASSLRAALHF
TRBV7-2 | few | 15 | CASSLGGKSSYEQYF
TRBV10-3 | - | 14 | CAISESGDIYDYTF
TRBV6-1 | - | 14 | CASWADVNTGELFF
TRBV20-1 | few | 14 | CSARGPGSYNEQFF
TRBV19 | - | 14 | CASMSRGSYNEQFF
TRBV12-3/TRBV12-4 | - | 12 | CASRQGRETQYF
TRBV20-1 | - | 12 | CSAEDRGWPQHF
TRBV10-2 | - | 17 | CASHAPAGVRIADTQYF
TRBV5-1 | once | 15 | CASSFQGGASYEQYF
TRBV4-1 | - | 16 | CASRFSGTGLSNEQYF
TRBV7-8 | - | 15 | CASSLRTGDLYGYTF
TRBV18 | - | 15 | CASSRPDSSPYEQYF
TRBV13 | - | 14 | CASSLEAGGPEQYF
TRBV30 | - | 13 | CAGRPSGTGELFF
TRBV4-1 | many | 14 | CASSVRDISYEQYF
TRBV30 | few | 14 | CAWSEGRERSPLHF
TRBV24-1 | few | 17 | CATSDLASGGSTDTQYF